Each of the 19 T cell receptor beta chains below was sequenced from the same sample in a study of blood T cell repertoires in COVID-19 (dated by TCRdb to 2020 to 2022). Libraries were constructed by the immunoSEQ multiplex PCR assay. TCRdb took over this immuneACCESS table, retaining in-frame rearrangements with V and J assigned. Such tables are incomplete; in checked studies, under half of the missing clones stem from an unresolved V gene, and the remainder is unexplained. For this sample the table gives approximately 300,000 clones, of which around 90% were detected only once. In total, the top ten clones hold approximately 4.5% of the sample. Sequenced: PBMCs or T cells enriched from blood (not recorded which). These receptor sequences come from a woman aged 18-35 years with acute COVID-19.

The CDR3 sequence: CASSLGTGAEQYF. In nucleotides, the CDR3 is TGCGCCAGCAGCCTCGGGACAGGAGCCGAGCAGTACTTC. This chain links TRBV4-1 with TRBJ2-7; TRBD1 matches at 8 bases. J gave up 6 bases and V 4 bases, and 5 bases lay outside the gene matches. The V gene's germline CDR1 is MGHRA and CDR2 YSYEKL. This CDR3 has 13 amino acids.

The V and J genes are TRBV20-1 and TRBJ2-7, with D perhaps TRBD1 (5 bases). Per germline, CDR1 DFQATT and CDR2 SNEGSKA (reference sequence). The CDR3 runs to 11 residues. The V end was cut by 5 bases, the J end by 3 bases, with 8 bases between. The CDR3 nucleotides are TGCAGTGCTGGAACAGGCTACGAGCAGTACTTC. Its translation is CSAGTGYEQYF.

The genes are TRBV3-1 (or the pseudogene TRBV3-2) and TRBJ2-1, with D maybe TRBD2 (6 bases). Per germline, CDR1 LGHDT and CDR2 YNNKEL (reference sequence). Trimming stripped 1 base from V and 6 bases from J, with 13 bases between. This CDR3 spans 15 amino acids. The CDR3 reads CASSQGGEPVNEQFF. CDR3 nucleotide sequence: TGTGCCAGCAGCCAAGGGGGGGAGCCGGTCAATGAGCAGTTCTTC.

The chain links TRBV5-1 to TRBJ2-2; the D is unclear. V was pared by 4 bases and J by 2 bases, with 3 bases between. The CDR3 length is 12 residues. Germline V gives CDR1 SGHRS, CDR2 YFSETQ. CDR3 nucleotides: TGCGCCAGCAGCACTAACACCGGGGAGCTGTTTTTT. This codes for CASSTNTGELFF.

The genes are TRBV15 and TRBJ2-7; TRBD2 aligns across 12 bases. The germline CDR1 and CDR2 sequences are LNHNV and YYDKDF (reference sequence). V shed 0 bases and J 1 base; nucleotides not matched to a gene: 4. The CDR3 contains 17 residues. The CDR3 region has the DNA TGTGCCACCAGCAGAGAGTGGACTAGCGGGAATTCCTACGAGCAGTACTTC. Protein sequence: CATSREWTSGNSYEQYF.

The rearrangement links TRBV5-1 to TRBJ1-5; D is unclear. Between the trimmed V and J ends, which lost 4 bases and 0 bases, there was a span of 11 bases. This CDR3 has 15 amino acids. Germline V gene data show CDR1 as SGHRS and CDR2 as YFSETQ. In DNA form, the CDR3 reads TGCGCCAGCAGCCCCCTCGGGGATAGCAATCAGCCCCAGCATTTT. Its protein product is CASSPLGDSNQPQHF.

The gene calls are TRBV3-1 (or the pseudogene TRBV3-2) and TRBJ1-6; D is unclear. V lost 0 bases to trimming and J lost 7 bases, with 10 bases between them. The CDR3 extends over 15 amino acids. Germline V gene sequence: CDR1 LGHDT, CDR2 YNNKEL (reference sequence). The CDR3 DNA sequence: TGTGCCAGCAGCCAAGAAGGCGCTAGGAATTCACCCCTCCACTTT. Residues: CASSQEGARNSPLHF.

This clone appeared once. V usage is TRBV12-5 and J usage is TRBJ2-1; D gene uncertain. Germline values: CDR1 LGHNT, CDR2 FRNRAP. With 1 base removed from V and 5 bases from J, the gap between germline ends came to 12 bases. The CDR3 runs to 15 residues. CDR3 sequence (DNA): TGTGCTAGTGGTTTGGGCCCGTCGGGTAACAATGAGCAGTTCTTC. It codes for CASGLGPSGNNEQFF.

The CDR3 spells CASSTGLSPQNTEAFF. CDR3 in DNA: TGTGCCAGCAGTACAGGCCTTAGTCCCCAAAACACTGAAGCTTTCTTT. The chain has TRBV27 and TRBJ1-1; D is possibly TRBD1 (5 bases). Trimming took 5 bases from V and 2 from J, leaving 18 bases between them. CDR1 MNHEY and CDR2 SMNVEV come from the germline V gene (reference sequence). The CDR3 loop spans 16 amino acids.

This sequence joins TRBV24-1 and TRBJ2-1, with 12 bases identical to TRBD2. With V trimmed by 5 bases and J by 0 bases, 10 bases remained unmatched. The CDR3 has 19 residues. CDR1 and CDR2 (germline): KGHDR, SFDVKD. Here the CDR3 reads CATSGLAGVIRGSYNEQFF. CDR3 nucleotides: TGTGCCACCAGTGGACTAGCGGGAGTGATACGAGGCTCCTACAATGAGCAGTTCTTC.

V gene TRBV6-5 combines with J gene TRBJ1-4, with unresolved D. There are 11 residues in the CDR3. Per germline, CDR1 MNHEY and CDR2 SVGAGI. V lost 5 bases and J lost 7, with 5 bases in between. CDR3 region: CASSHGEKLFF. As DNA, the CDR3 is TGTGCCAGCAGTCACGGTGAAAAACTGTTTTTT.

The chain links TRBV3-1 (or the pseudogene TRBV3-2) to TRBJ2-4; 8 bases match TRBD2. This CDR3 has 15 amino acids. The trim removed 5 bases at V and 6 bases at J, leaving 9 bases unmatched. Per germline, CDR1 LGHDT and CDR2 YNNKEL (reference sequence). The CDR3 DNA reads as TGTGCCAGCAGCAAGGCGGGGGGTCGGGGAAACATTCAGTACTTC. It specifies CASSKAGGRGNIQYF.

This rearrangement joins TRBV10-1 to TRBJ1-6; TRBD1 aligns across 9 bases. J lost 7 bases, V lost 2 bases, and 12 bases had no gene match. This CDR3 has 18 residues. CDR1 and CDR2 from the germline V gene are WNHNN and SYGVQD (reference sequence). The CDR3 bases are TGCGCCAGCAGTGAGCCTTCCATGGACAGGGGCGGCAATTCACCCCTCCACTTT. Translation gives CASSEPSMDRGGNSPLHF.

The rearrangement joins TRBV5-1 to TRBJ1-1; TRBD1 matches at 9 bases. Germline V gene lookup returns CDR1 SGHRS and CDR2 YFSETQ. The V segment lost 4 bases and the J segment 6 bases; nucleotides outside the gene matches: 4. This CDR3 has 13 amino acids. The CDR3 loop reads CASSVGQGPEAFF. The DNA for the CDR3 is TGCGCCAGCAGCGTGGGACAGGGCCCTGAAGCTTTCTTT.

The rearrangement joins TRBV7-3 to TRBJ1-1, with 8 positions matching TRBD1. The length of the CDR3 is 16 residues. Germline CDR1 and CDR2: SGHTA and FQGTGA. The V and J ends lost 4 bases and 4 bases, in that order; junction bases with no gene match: 11. The CDR3 DNA reads TGTGCCAGCAGCTCGGACAGGGTCGGGTACGGCACTGAAGCTTTCTTT. Its protein is CASSSDRVGYGTEAFF.

The genes are TRBV5-1 and TRBJ2-1, with D maybe TRBD1 (6 bases). The CDR3 runs 14 residues. The germline V gene has CDR1 SGHRS and CDR2 YFSETQ. The V end lost 4 bases, the J end lost 15 bases, and 23 bases lay between the germline ends. CDR3 nucleotide sequence: TGCGCCAGCAGCCCCCAACCACAGGGCAGAACAGGGTTCTTC. It yields the protein CASSPQPQGRTGFF.

The gene calls are TRBV28 and TRBJ2-7, with 7 nucleotides matching TRBD1. The V gene end was trimmed by 7 bases and the J gene end by 4 bases; junction bases not matched to a gene: 7. The CDR3 is 13 amino acids. In germline, CDR1 is MDHEN, CDR2 SYDVKM. CDR3 loop: CASILTGKYEQYF. For the CDR3, the DNA is TGTGCCAGCATCCTGACAGGGAAGTACGAGCAGTACTTC.

This clone was counted a few times. Other nucleotide sequences in the sample specify the same CDR3. CDR3 loop: CASSLGGYQPQHF. The CDR3 bases are TGTGCCAGCAGTTTGGGGGGATATCAGCCCCAGCATTTT. The rearrangement joins TRBV12-3 or TRBV12-4 to TRBJ1-5, with TRBD1 as a possible D gene (5 bases). V shed 3 bases and J shed 5 bases, with 8 bases lying between them. This CDR3 is 13 amino acids long.

J is TRBJ1-1 and V is TRBV19, with 7 nucleotides matching TRBD1. The ends lost 7 bases at V and 1 base at J; junction bases unmatched: 9. The CDR3 totals 15 residues. Germline CDR1 reads LNHDA; CDR2 reads SQIVND (reference sequence). CDR3 amino acids: CASIPGTDSNTEAFF. In DNA, the CDR3 is TGTGCCAGTATTCCCGGGACAGATTCGAACACTGAAGCTTTCTTT.